Listed below are T cell receptor beta chains from one sample, sequenced in a study of cytomegalovirus exposure and HLA in healthy donors. TCRdb's table, derived via immunoSEQ multiplex PCR, lists solely in-frame clones and lacks some. The table lists about 120,000 clones, 65% to 80% of them singletons. Sequencing was done on a sample of PBMCs. Receptor source: a man aged 18-30 years in good health and CMV-seropositive. Both conserved end residues are part of each CDR3.

V	J	CDR3
TRBV6-1	TRBJ2-7	CASSDQLAGNGQQYF
TRBV29-1	.	CSVGKDSYEQYF
TRBV30	TRBJ1-2	CAWSEQGQSGYTF
TRBV7-9	TRBJ1-2	CASSLRVYGYTF
TRBV27	TRBJ2-2	CASSLGQGRANTGELFF
TRBV2	TRBJ1-1	CASSPDTEAFF
TRBV7-6	TRBJ2-7	CASSPGGGGKPYEQYF
TRBV7-8	TRBJ1-5	CASSLATGVWSNQPQHF
TRBV15	TRBJ1-1	CATSRDKGRTGTIMNTEAFF
TRBV5-4	TRBJ1-1	CASSNIETGGFLAFF
TRBV5-5	TRBJ2-7	CASSADSGSLYEQYF
TRBV27	TRBJ1-2	CASTRGQGGGYGYTF
TRBV9	TRBJ2-5	CASSTPLAGVEETQYF
TRBV13	TRBJ1-2	CASSHELTNYGYTF
TRBV7-6	TRBJ2-3	CASSLGTSPSTDTQYF
TRBV5-1	TRBJ1-1	CASSPGMGSMNTEAFF
TRBV14	TRBJ1-2	CASSQAQVANYGYTF
TRBV9	.	CASSASGAAYEQYF
TRBV6-5	TRBJ2-6	CASSPLSSGANVLTF
TRBV6-1	TRBJ1-5	CASSLIYRGDQPQHF
TRBV5-4	.	CASSLEQNEQYF
TRBV19	TRBJ2-3	CASRYTYPSTDTQYF
TRBV6-6	TRBJ2-3	CASTGRVVEPDTQYF
TRBV5-4	TRBJ1-1	CASRQLGGRDTEAFF
TRBV19	.	CASSADRGYYEQYF
TRBV4-1	TRBJ1-5	CASSRMDNSNQPQHF
TRBV30	TRBJ2-3	CAWDTGLSTDTQYF
TRBV6-6	TRBJ1-2	CASRRRGYTF
TRBV9	TRBJ2-6	CASSVGGSGANVLTF
TRBV6-5	TRBJ2-7	CASSPGGEDEQYF
TRBV7-9	TRBJ2-7	CASSGLAGYSYEQYF
TRBV6-5	TRBJ2-1	CASSYTSGGGNNEQFF
TRBV6-5	TRBJ1-5	CASSTPGETNQPQHF
TRBV28	TRBJ1-2	CASSSTGTGLWAANYGYTF
TRBV13	TRBJ2-2	CASINRWLPGTGELFF
TRBV27	TRBJ1-2	CASSPQGSYGYTF
TRBV10-2	TRBJ1-3	CASSEDPGQISGNTIYF
TRBV27	TRBJ2-5	CASSLRRPAGETQYF
TRBV19	TRBJ2-4	CASSTRTSGRENIQYF
TRBV1	TRBJ1-3	CTSSQDSRSVLTGADSGNTIYF